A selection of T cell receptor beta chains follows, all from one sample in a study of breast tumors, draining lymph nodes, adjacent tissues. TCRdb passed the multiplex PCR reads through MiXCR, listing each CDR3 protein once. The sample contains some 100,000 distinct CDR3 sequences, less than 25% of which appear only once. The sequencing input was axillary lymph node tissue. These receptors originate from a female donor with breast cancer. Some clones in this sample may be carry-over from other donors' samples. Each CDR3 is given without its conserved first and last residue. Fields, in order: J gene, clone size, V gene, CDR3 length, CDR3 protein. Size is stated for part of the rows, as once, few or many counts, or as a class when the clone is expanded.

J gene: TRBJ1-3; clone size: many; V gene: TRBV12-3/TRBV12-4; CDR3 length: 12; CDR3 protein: ASSFVNVGNTIY
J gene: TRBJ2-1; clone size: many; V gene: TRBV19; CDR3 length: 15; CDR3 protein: ASSIGTSGPIDHEQF
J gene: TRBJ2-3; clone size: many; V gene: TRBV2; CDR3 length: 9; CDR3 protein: ASKSTDTQY
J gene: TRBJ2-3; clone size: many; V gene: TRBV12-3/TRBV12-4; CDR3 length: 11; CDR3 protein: ASSRDFTDTQY
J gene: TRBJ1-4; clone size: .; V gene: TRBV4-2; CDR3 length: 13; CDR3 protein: ASSSISGLTEKLF
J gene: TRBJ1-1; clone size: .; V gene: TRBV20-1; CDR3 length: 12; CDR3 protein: SARRTGDYTEAF
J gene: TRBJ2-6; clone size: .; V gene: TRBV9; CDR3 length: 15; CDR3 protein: ASSVGTGVSGANVLT
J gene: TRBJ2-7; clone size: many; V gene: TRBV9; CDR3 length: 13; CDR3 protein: ASSVDWGHNYEQY
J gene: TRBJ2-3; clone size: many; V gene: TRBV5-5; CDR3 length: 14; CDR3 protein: ASSPTGGFSTDTQY
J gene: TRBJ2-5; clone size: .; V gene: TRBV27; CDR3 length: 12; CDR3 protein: ASSLARWQETQY
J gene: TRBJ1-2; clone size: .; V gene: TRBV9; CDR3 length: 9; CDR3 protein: ASSGAEGYT
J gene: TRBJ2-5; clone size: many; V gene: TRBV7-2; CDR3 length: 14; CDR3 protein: ASSLGLGAKGETQY
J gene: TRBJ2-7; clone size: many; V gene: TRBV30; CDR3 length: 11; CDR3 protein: AWSTPPSYEQY
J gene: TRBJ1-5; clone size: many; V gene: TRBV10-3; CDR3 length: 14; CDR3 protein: AISEGGWGGGQPQH
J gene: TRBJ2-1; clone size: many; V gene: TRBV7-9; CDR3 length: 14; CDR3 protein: ASSLAEGWTYNEQF
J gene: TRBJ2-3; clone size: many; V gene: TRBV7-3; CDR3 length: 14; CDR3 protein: ASSLRPSGSTDTQY
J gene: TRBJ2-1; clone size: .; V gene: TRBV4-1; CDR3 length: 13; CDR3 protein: ASSLTSGGAGEQF
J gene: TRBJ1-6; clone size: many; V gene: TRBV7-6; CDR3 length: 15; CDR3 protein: ASSLAPRDRGNSPLH
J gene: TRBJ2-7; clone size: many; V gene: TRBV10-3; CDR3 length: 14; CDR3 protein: AISEPGGQGAYEQY
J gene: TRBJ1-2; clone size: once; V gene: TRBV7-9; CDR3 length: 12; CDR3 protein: ASSLGQGNYSYT
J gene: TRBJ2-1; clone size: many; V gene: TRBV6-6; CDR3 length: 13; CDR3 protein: ASSYSGHPVNEQF
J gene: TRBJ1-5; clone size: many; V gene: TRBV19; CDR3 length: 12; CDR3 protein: ASSMKRGDQPQH
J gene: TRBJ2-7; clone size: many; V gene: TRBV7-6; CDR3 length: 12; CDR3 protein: ASSLRGGSYEQY
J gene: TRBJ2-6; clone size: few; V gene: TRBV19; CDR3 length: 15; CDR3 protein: ASSIGTGPSGANVLT
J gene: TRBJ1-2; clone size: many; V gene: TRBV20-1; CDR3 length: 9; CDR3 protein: SANLQVGYT
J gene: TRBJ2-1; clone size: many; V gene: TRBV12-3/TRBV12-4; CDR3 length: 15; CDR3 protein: ASSPHPPGTEADEQF
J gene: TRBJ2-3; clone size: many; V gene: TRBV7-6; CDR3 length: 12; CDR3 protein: ASQQDRTQDTQY
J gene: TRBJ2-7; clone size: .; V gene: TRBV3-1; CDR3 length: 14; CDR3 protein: ASSQGAGVQRYEQY
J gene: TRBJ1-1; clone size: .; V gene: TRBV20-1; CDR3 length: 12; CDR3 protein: SASGWGAGAEAF
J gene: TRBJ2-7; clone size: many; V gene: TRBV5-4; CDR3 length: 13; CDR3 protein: ASSSTGIGSYEQY
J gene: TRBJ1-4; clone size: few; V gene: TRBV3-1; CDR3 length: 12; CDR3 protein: ASSLRQGGKKLF
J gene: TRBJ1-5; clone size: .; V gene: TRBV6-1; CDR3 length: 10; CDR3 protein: ASREPNQPQH
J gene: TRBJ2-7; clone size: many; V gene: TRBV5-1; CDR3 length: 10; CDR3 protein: ASARDSYEQY
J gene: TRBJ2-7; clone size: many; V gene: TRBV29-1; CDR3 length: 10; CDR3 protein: SVVMGVNEQY
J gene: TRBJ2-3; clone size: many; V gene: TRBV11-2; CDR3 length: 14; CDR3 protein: ASSLGGGLSTDTQY
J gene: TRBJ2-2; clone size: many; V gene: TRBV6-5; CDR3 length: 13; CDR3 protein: ASSYSGRNTGELF
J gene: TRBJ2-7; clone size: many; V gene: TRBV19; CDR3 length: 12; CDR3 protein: ASSIAGGPDEQY